These 2 T cell receptor beta chains were all obtained from the same sample, sequenced in a study of T cell responses to AZD1222 COVID-19 vaccine. Repertoires were generated with immunoSEQ multiplex PCR, while TCRdb's copy carries only in-frame clones and drops some. This table has more than 95,000 clones, about nine tenths appearing once. Specimen: peripheral blood, collected on day 0 of AZD1222 vaccination. The receptors were gathered from an adult in good health.

This chain joins TRBV25-1 and TRBJ1-4; D uncertain. Trimming removed 7 bases at V and 5 bases at J, with 14 bases between. This CDR3 comprises 14 residues. Per germline, CDR1 MGHDK and CDR2 SYGVNS. CDR3 in DNA: TGTGCCAGCACCTACTCAGATTACAATGAAAAACTGTTTTTT. Translation gives CASTYSDYNEKLFF.

The table lists this clone with a count of one. The genes are TRBV5-4 and TRBJ2-1; D may be TRBD1 (5 bases). This CDR3 region has 15 residues. Germline V CDR1 and CDR2: SGHNT, YYREEE (reference sequence). V lost 1 base, J lost 6 bases, and 14 bases lay in between. The CDR3: CASSLQGSAPNEQFF. The CDR3, as DNA: TGTGCCAGCAGCTTGCAGGGATCTGCCCCCAATGAGCAGTTCTTC.